This T cell receptor (beta chain) was sequenced during a study of metastatic and nonmetastatic thyroid tumors. Study background: Thyroid patients, malignant and benign, had repertoires compared across blood and tumor or nodule tissue.

On this clone: The antigen remains undetermined.

Methods used by the authors: Differences in CDR3 between clinicopathological groups were drawn on to build a classifier intended to discriminate distant-metastatic papillary thyroid cancer patients. TCRdb reprocessed the PCR reads using MiXCR. The V and J calls here are based on TCRdb, not the publication. The repertoire consists of about 4,600 clones, with roughly 19% occurring once and the leading ten covering about 23%. The CDR3 sequence is 13 residues long. Trimming left V 5 bases short and J 10 bases short, with 15 bases between. Germline assignment: CDR1 MDHEN and CDR2 SYDVKM. Overall study findings and caveats: Across blood and tumor, TCR beta diversity in malignant thyroid tumors was reportedly significantly higher than in benign nodules.

No patient had received any treatment before thyroid surgery. Sequencing input: adjacent normal tissue. The chain carries TRBV28 and TRBJ2-1; D may match TRBD1 or TRBD2 (5 bases each). The receptor was derived from a male donor with papillary thyroid cancer or a benign thyroid nodule (not recorded which). Some clones in this sample may be carry-over from other donors' samples. The CDR3 region has the DNA TGTGCCAGCAGTCAAAGGCCGGGACCGGAGCAGTTCTTC. It specifies CASSQRPGPEQFF. The complete variable domain, with remaining parts taken from reference TRBV28 and TRBJ2-1, reads DVKVTQSSRYLVKRTGEKVFLECVQDMDHENMFWYRQDPGLGLRLIYFSYDVKMKEKGDIPEGYSVSREKKERFSLILESASTNQTSMYLCASSQRPGPEQFFGPGTRLTVL.